This is a list of T cell receptor beta chains from one sample in a study of T cell responses to AZD1222 COVID-19 vaccine. Measured with immunoSEQ multiplex PCR; TCRdb has only the in-frame clones, and not every one. The sample shows around 120,000 clones, 92% of them seen only once. The material sequenced was peripheral blood, taken on day 0 of AZD1222 vaccination. The receptors come from an adult in good health. Both conserved end residues are part of each CDR3. D genes are given only for firm matches. Only some rows state a clone size, as once, few, many or a class for expanded clones.

>.|TRBJ1-1|TRBV7-2|.
TGTGCCAGCAGCCAAGGACAGAACACTGAAGCTTTCTTT
CASSQGQNTEAFF
>.|TRBJ1-5|TRBV3-1/TRBV3-2|.
TGTGCCAGCAGCCAAGACTCCCGATCTGGGCCCCAGCATTTT
CASSQDSRSGPQHF
>.|TRBJ1-3|TRBV21-1|.
TGTGCCAGCAGCACCCTACCGGGTCCCAACCCTGGAAACACCATATATTTT
CASSTLPGPNPGNTIYF
>.|TRBJ1-1|TRBV7-2|.
TGTGCCAGCAGCTCCCCCCTGCAGGCCGAAGCTTTCTTT
CASSSPLQAEAFF
>.|TRBJ2-7|TRBV28|once
TGTGCCAGCAGTTCGGAGGGAGGGGGTTTAGGGCAGTACTTC
CASSSEGGGLGQYF
>.|TRBJ1-1|TRBV5-1|.
TGCGCTCCTCTGCCAGGCGAAGGGTGCACTGAAGCTTTCTTT
CAPLPGEGCTEAFF
>.|TRBJ2-4|TRBV29-1|.
TGCAGCGTTATAGTAACAGGGTCCAAAAACATTCAGTACTTC
CSVIVTGSKNIQYF
>.|TRBJ2-1|TRBV9|.
TGTGCCAGCAGCCCCCGGGGTGTAGAGTCGTATGAGCAGTTCTTC
CASSPRGVESYEQFF
>TRBD1|TRBJ1-5|TRBV2|.
TGTGCCAGCAGGGAACCGGGACAGGGCACACAGCCCCAGCATTTT
CASREPGQGTQPQHF
>.|TRBJ1-6|TRBV27|.
TGTGCCAGCAGTTTACCCGGGGGGTCCCTCCACTTT
CASSLPGGSLHF
>TRBD2|TRBJ2-7|TRBV6-2/TRBV6-3|.
TGTGCCAGCAGCCAGGGACTAGTCGAGCAGTACTTC
CASSQGLVEQYF
>TRBD1|TRBJ2-7|TRBV11-2|.
TGTGCCAGCAGCTCCGACGGGACAGGCCCCCTCGAGCAGTACTTC
CASSSDGTGPLEQYF
>TRBD2|TRBJ2-7|TRBV6-2/TRBV6-3|once
TGTGCCAGCAGCCCAACTAGCGGGATGTACGAGCAGTACTTC
CASSPTSGMYEQYF
>.|TRBJ2-1|TRBV29-1|.
TGCAGCGTCCGCCCCCCATCAGGGGTGTCCTACAATGAGCAGTTCTTC
CSVRPPSGVSYNEQFF
>.|TRBJ2-2|TRBV4-1|.
TGCGCCAGCAGCCAAGCTTGGGACTCGGCCGGGGAGCTGTTTTTT
CASSQAWDSAGELFF
>.|TRBJ2-7|TRBV3-1/TRBV3-2|.
TGTGCCAGCAGCCAAGGGGCTGCCTCCTACGAGCAGTACTTC
CASSQGAASYEQYF
>.|TRBJ1-1|TRBV5-8|.
TGTGCCAGCAGCCTAAACAAGAACACTGAAGCTTTCTTT
CASSLNKNTEAFF
>.|TRBJ1-5|TRBV7-9|.
TGTGCCAGCAGCTTAGCAACCGGGGCCGCCAATCAGCCCCAGCATTTT
CASSLATGAANQPQHF
>.|TRBJ2-7|TRBV27|once
TGTGCCAGCAGCCGGGGGCACGAGCAGTACTTC
CASSRGHEQYF
>.|TRBJ2-5|TRBV4-3|.
TGCGCCAGCAGCCAAGATACAGGTGAGGGGGAGACCCAGTACTTC
CASSQDTGEGETQYF
>.|TRBJ2-2|TRBV19|.
TGTGCCAGTAGTACCCTTACCACCCACAGGGATCCGGCCGGGGAGCTGTTTTTT
CASSTLTTHRDPAGELFF
>TRBD1|TRBJ1-2|TRBV14|.
TGTGCCAGCAGCCAAGCCATGGGACAGGGTTATGGCTACACCTTC
CASSQAMGQGYGYTF
>TRBD1|TRBJ1-6|TRBV5-4|.
TGTGCCAGCACCTTACTAAAACCGGGACAGGATCTCTCCTATAATTCACCCCTCCACTTT
CASTLLKPGQDLSYNSPLHF
>.|TRBJ1-6|TRBV27|.
TGTGCCAGTCGGTCCGTTTGGAATTCACCCCTCCACTTT
CASRSVWNSPLHF
>.|TRBJ1-5|TRBV30|.
TGTGCCTGGCAACAGTTAAATCAGCCCCAGCATTTT
CAWQQLNQPQHF
>TRBD2|TRBJ2-1|TRBV2|.
TGTGCCAGCAGGAGACTAGCGGGGAGCTACAATGAGCAGTTCTTC
CASRRLAGSYNEQFF
>.|TRBJ2-4|TRBV6-4|.
TGTGCCAGCTGTGCCCGACGGCACCGAAGGGCAAAAAACATTCAGTACTTC
CASCARRHRRAKNIQYF
>.|TRBJ1-3|TRBV28|.
TGTGCCAGCAGTTTAAACGGACCGAGCTCTGGAAACACCATATATTTT
CASSLNGPSSGNTIYF
>.|TRBJ1-2|TRBV27|.
TGTGCCAGCAGTTTGACCGGGCTGGACTATGGCTACACCTTC
CASSLTGLDYGYTF
>.|TRBJ2-5|TRBV3-1/TRBV3-2|.
TGTGCCAGCAGCCTCCGTGAGACCCAGTACTTC
CASSLRETQYF
>TRBD1|TRBJ1-4|TRBV28|once
TGTGCCAGCACCTCACTACAGGGGTTGAGTGAAAAACTGTTTTTT
CASTSLQGLSEKLFF
>TRBD2|TRBJ2-3|TRBV11-3|once
TGTGCCAGCAGCTTAGATGGAAGCGGGGCAGATACGCAGTATTTT
CASSLDGSGADTQYF
>TRBD2|TRBJ2-5|TRBV5-1|.
TGCGCCAGCAGCTTGAGCCTAGCGGGGGGACAAGAGACCCAGTACTTC
CASSLSLAGGQETQYF
>.|TRBJ2-1|TRBV5-4|once
TGTGCCAGCAGCTCATCATACCCGGTCAATGAGCAGTTCTTC
CASSSSYPVNEQFF
>.|TRBJ2-1|TRBV28|.
TGTGCCAGCAGTTTATCCTCTATTGAGGATGAGCAGTTCTTC
CASSLSSIEDEQFF
>TRBD2|TRBJ2-1|TRBV13|.
TGTGCCAGCAGCTTGGAGAGCGGGAGCTTTGAGCAGTTCTTC
CASSLESGSFEQFF
>TRBD2|TRBJ2-1|TRBV4-1|.
TGCGCCAGCAGCCAAGAAATGGCGGGAGGGGTCAATGAGCAGTTCTTC
CASSQEMAGGVNEQFF
>.|TRBJ1-2|TRBV19|.
TGTGCCAGTAGTAACCCTGTTTATGGCTACACCTTC
CASSNPVYGYTF
>.|TRBJ1-1|TRBV27|.
TGTGCCAGCAGTTTAGCGGGGGTCACTGAAGCTTTCTTT
CASSLAGVTEAFF
>.|TRBJ2-5|TRBV2|.
TGTGCCAGCAGTTCTGACATTTTGTACCAAGAGACCCAGTACTTC
CASSSDILYQETQYF
>TRBD1|TRBJ1-2|TRBV27|.
TGTGCCAGCAGCCCCGGACAGGGAATAGGCGGCTACACCTTC
CASSPGQGIGGYTF
>TRBD1|TRBJ1-5|TRBV12-5|.
TGTGCTAGTGGCCCCAGGGGGCTGGGGAGCAATCAGCCCCAGCATTTT
CASGPRGLGSNQPQHF
>.|TRBJ1-1|TRBV6-2/TRBV6-3|.
TGTGCCAGCAGTTACGGAGTTGAAGCTTTCTTT
CASSYGVEAFF
>.|TRBJ1-6|TRBV7-6|.
TGTGCCAGCAGCCCGTATGCGATGGGCAGGGGACTCGTTTTCGATAATTCACCCCTCCACTTT
CASSPYAMGRGLVFDNSPLHF
>.|TRBJ2-4|TRBV7-2|.
TGTGCCAGCAGCCCGACGGGTACCGGCATTCAGTACTTC
CASSPTGTGIQYF
>.|TRBJ2-3|TRBV21-1|.
TGTGCCAGCGCTTTACTGGAGACTAGCGTTAATTTCACAGATACGCAGTATTTT
CASALLETSVNFTDTQYF
>.|TRBJ2-5|TRBV7-9|.
TGTGCCAGCAGCGTACAAGAGACCCAGTACTTC
CASSVQETQYF
>.|TRBJ1-2|TRBV11-2|.
TGTGCCAGCAGCTTAGGTGGCAGTCTTGGCTACACCTTC
CASSLGGSLGYTF
>.|TRBJ1-5|TRBV12-3/TRBV12-4|.
TGTGCCAGCAGTTTTTGGAATCAGCCCCAGCATTTT
CASSFWNQPQHF
>.|TRBJ2-7|TRBV13|.
TGTGCCAGCAGCTTTACGGGGACCCCAGACTACGAGCAGTACTTC
CASSFTGTPDYEQYF